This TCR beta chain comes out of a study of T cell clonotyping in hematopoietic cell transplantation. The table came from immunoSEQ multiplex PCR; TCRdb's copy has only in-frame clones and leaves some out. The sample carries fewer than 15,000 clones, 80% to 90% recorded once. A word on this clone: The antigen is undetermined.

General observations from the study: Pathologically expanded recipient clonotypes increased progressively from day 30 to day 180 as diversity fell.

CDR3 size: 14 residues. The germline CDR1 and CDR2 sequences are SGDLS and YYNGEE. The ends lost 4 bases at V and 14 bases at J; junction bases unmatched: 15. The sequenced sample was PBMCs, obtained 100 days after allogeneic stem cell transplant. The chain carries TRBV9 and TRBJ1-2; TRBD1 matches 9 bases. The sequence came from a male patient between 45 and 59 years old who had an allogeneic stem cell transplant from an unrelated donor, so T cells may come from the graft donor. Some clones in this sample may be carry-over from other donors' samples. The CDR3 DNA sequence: TGTGCCAGCAGCTCGGGGACAGGGCGGGTTAGTGAAACCTTC. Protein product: CASSSGTGRVSETF.